What follows is one TCR beta chain and its context. 13 Jbeta primers and 60 Vbeta primers were used for the PCR. The method was immunoSEQ multiplex PCR; TCRdb's version includes in-frame clones alone and lacks a portion of them. Reported are fewer than 70,000 clones; the ten largest clones contain around 5.3%. Germline V lookup: CDR1 SGHRS, CDR2 YFSETQ. Trimming took off 1 base at V and 8 bases at J, with 12 bases between the two ends. CDR3 length: 14 residues. This sample stems from a study of cytomegalovirus exposure and HLA in healthy donors. The origin of this receptor is a man aged 25-45 years in good health and CMV-seropositive. Sequences were obtained from PBMCs. The chain recombines TRBV5-1 with TRBJ1-4; the D gene is possibly TRBD1 (5 bases). The CDR3 protein is CASSLRQGQEKLFF. CDR3 DNA sequence: TGCGCCAGCAGCTTGCGGCAGGGTCAGGAAAAACTGTTTTTT.